This T cell receptor (beta chain) originates from a study of T cell responses to AZD1222 COVID-19 vaccine. Study in general: Second-dose intervals of approximately 4 or approximately 12 weeks were pooled.

A remark on this clone: Antigen unknown.

Study results and limitations: Spike-specific TCR breadth and depth were elevated following two AZD1222 doses. Spike as a whole was targeted by vaccine-associated CD4 TCRs, dominant at 160-218 and 743-854. In a largely white British group with more females than males, clonal diversity was possibly underestimated.

TCRdb's table, derived via immunoSEQ multiplex PCR, lists solely in-frame clones and lacks some. The sample carries approximately 130,000 clones, over 90% recorded once. The CDR3 has 15 residues. V was pared by 1 base and J by 4 bases, with 3 bases of the junction left unmatched. Germline CDR1 SEHNR, CDR2 FQNEAQ (reference sequence). This chain links TRBV7-9 with TRBJ1-4, with 7 bases identical to TRBD1. This receptor was taken from an adult in good health. The sample was peripheral blood, taken on day 0 of AZD1222 vaccination. Written as DNA, the CDR3 is TGTGCCAGCAGCTTAGTCCGGGACAGTAATGAAAAACTGTTTTTT. This encodes CASSLVRDSNEKLFF.